The 16 T cell receptor beta chains reported below all come from one sample, sequenced in a study of identical twins. TCRdb analysed the 5' RACE reads with MiXCR anew, one entry per CDR3 protein. The repertoire holds 200,000 to 250,000 distinct CDR3 sequences, around 6.9% seen once, with just under 2% in the top ten. These same data were also listed under a study on yellow fever vaccine responses in identical twins.

The specimen sequenced was memory (CD45RO+) T cells sorted from blood. These receptors were collected from a woman aged 18-29 years in good health.

This clonotype was counted many times. The chain joins TRBV5-1 to TRBJ2-3; D is undetermined. CDR1 and CDR2 (germline): SGHRS, YFSETQ. The ends were cut back, 2 bases at V and 0 bases at J, with 13 bases in the middle. The CDR3 is 16 residues long. The CDR3: CASSFGTKSSTDTQYF. CDR3 coding DNA: TGCGCCAGCAGCTTCGGCACAAAATCTAGCACAGATACGCAGTATTTT. Variable domain in full (rest from reference TRBV5-1 and TRBJ2-3): KAGVTQTPRYLIKTRGQQVTLSCSPISGHRSVSWYQQTPGQGLQFLFEYFSETQRNKGNFPGRFSGRQFSNSRSEMNVSTLELGDSALYLCASSFGTKSSTDTQYFGPGTRLTVL.

There are many counts of this clonotype. The V call is TRBV6-5, the J call TRBJ2-3; tentative D call: TRBD2 (5 bases). Germline values: CDR1 MNHEY, CDR2 SVGAGI. V lost 6 bases, J lost 2 bases, and 12 bases lay in between. The CDR3 runs to 14 residues. CDR3 nucleotide sequence: TGTGCCAGCAGATACAAGGAGGCCACAGATACGCAGTATTTT. Amino acids: CASRYKEATDTQYF.

This clonotype has at least ten counts. The chain combines TRBV5-1 with TRBJ1-1; 8 bases fit TRBD1. With V trimmed by 4 bases and J by 3 bases, 11 bases remained unmatched. Germline V gives CDR1 SGHRS, CDR2 YFSETQ. The CDR3 extends over 16 amino acids. The CDR3: CASSPGQGVRDTEAFF. The CDR3 bases are TGCGCCAGCAGCCCCGGACAGGGAGTAAGGGACACTGAAGCTTTCTTT. Combining the CDR3 with reference TRBV5-1 and TRBJ1-1 gives the whole variable domain KAGVTQTPRYLIKTRGQQVTLSCSPISGHRSVSWYQQTPGQGLQFLFEYFSETQRNKGNFPGRFSGRQFSNSRSEMNVSTLELGDSALYLCASSPGQGVRDTEAFFGQGTRLTVV.

In its sample, this clonotype was seen many times. The V call is TRBV2, the J call TRBJ2-5; 9 bases are shared with TRBD1. Per the germline V gene, CDR1 is SNHLY and CDR2 is FYNNEI. After removal of 11 bases from V and 4 bases from J, the junction contained 5 bases not matched to a gene. The CDR3 covers 12 residues. The CDR3 coding sequence is TGTGCCTGTAACAGGGGGCGAGAGACCCAGTACTTC. It yields the protein CACNRGRETQYF. Full variable domain (remainder filled in from reference TRBV2 and TRBJ2-5): EPEVTQTPSHQVTQMGQEVILRCVPISNHLYFYWYRQILGQKVEFLVSFYNNEISEKSEIFDDQFSVERPDGSNFTLKIRSTKLEDSAMYFCACNRGRETQYFGPGTRLLVL.

V and J are TRBV7-9 and TRBJ2-1; 9 bases fit TRBD2. This CDR3 has 17 residues. Trimming cost V 5 bases and J 4 bases; bases outside gene matches: 12. CDR1 and CDR2 (germline): SEHNR, FQNEAQ (reference sequence). The chain's CDR3 is CASSPQPAGGIYNEQFF. The CDR3 bases are TGTGCCAGCAGCCCACAACCGGCGGGGGGGATTTACAATGAGCAGTTCTTC.

This clonotype has more than one count but fewer than ten. The chain combines TRBV20-1 with TRBJ2-7, with D perhaps TRBD1 or TRBD2 (5 bases each). The CDR3 runs to 13 residues. V was trimmed by 6 bases and J by 2 bases, leaving 14 bases between them. CDR1 and CDR2 (germline): DFQATT, SNEGSKA (reference sequence). CDR3 nucleotides: TGCAGTGCCCCAGAGGGGCTAACCTACGAGCAGTACTTC. It codes for CSAPEGLTYEQYF.

This clonotype has just one count. The CDR3 is CARSRGRSYNEQFF. The DNA for the CDR3 is TGTGCCAGGAGCCGTGGGCGCTCCTACAATGAGCAGTTCTTC. The rearrangement joins TRBV5-5 to TRBJ2-1, with D uncertain. There are 14 residues in the CDR3. V was trimmed by 8 bases and J by 0 bases, leaving 12 bases between them. Germline V gene lookup returns CDR1 SGHKS and CDR2 YYEKEE (reference sequence).

This clonotype appeared many times. The J gene is TRBJ2-2, the V gene TRBV11-3; possible D gene TRBD1, 6 bases. V was clipped by 5 bases and J by 3 bases, with 19 bases between them. This CDR3 is 17 amino acids long. Germline V gene sequence: CDR1 SGHNT, CDR2 YENEEA. The CDR3 here is CASSASLQGPYTGELFF. In nucleotides, the CDR3 is TGTGCCAGCAGCGCGAGTTTACAGGGACCATACACCGGGGAGCTGTTTTTT.

This clonotype was counted at least ten times. The gene calls are TRBV3-1 and TRBJ1-1; no firm D call. The CDR3 spans 14 residues. The V and J ends lost 1 base and 2 bases respectively, with 8 bases between them. Germline V gene lookup returns CDR1 LGHDT and CDR2 YNNKEL (reference sequence). The CDR3 loop reads CASSQVEGNTEAFF. The CDR3 DNA reads as TGTGCCAGCAGCCAAGTAGAGGGAAACACTGAAGCTTTCTTT. Together with reference TRBV3-1 and TRBJ1-1, the CDR3 gives the full variable domain: DTAVSQTPKYLVTQMGNDKSIKCEQNLGHDTMYWYKQDSKKFLKIMFSYNNKELIINETVPNRFSPKSPDKAHLNLHINSLELGDSAVYFCASSQVEGNTEAFFGQGTRLTVV.

The V call is TRBV21-1, the J call TRBJ1-2; the table calls TRBD1, which could not be checked here. TRBV21-1 corresponds to a pseudogene. The CDR3 has 15 residues. CDR3 sequence reads: CASSKAPQPPYGYTF. CDR3 DNA sequence: TGTGCCAGCAGCAAAGCCCCCCAGCCACCATATGGCTACACCTTC.

This clonotype appeared a few times. This sequence joins TRBV7-2 and TRBJ2-5, with 10 bases that match TRBD2. Germline loops: CDR1 SGHTA, CDR2 FQGNSA. This CDR3 has 13 residues. V dropped 5 bases and J dropped 7; count of bases not matched to a gene: 4. The CDR3 loop reads CASSPGTSVTQYF. Here the CDR3 DNA reads TGTGCCAGCAGCCCAGGGACTAGCGTGACCCAGTACTTC.

This clonotype was detected a few times. The CDR3 spells CASSYRTSGLREQYF. The CDR3 DNA follows: TGTGCCAGCAGTTACCGGACTAGCGGTCTGCGCGAGCAGTACTTC. The rearrangement uses TRBV6-2 or TRBV6-3 and TRBJ2-7, with 10 nucleotides matching TRBD2. Germline CDR1 is MNHEY and CDR2 is SVGEGT. The V gene end was trimmed by 2 bases and the J gene end by 6 bases; junction bases not matched to a gene: 7. The CDR3 length is 15 residues.

This clonotype occurred many times. V gene TRBV3-1 combines with J gene TRBJ2-5; D ambiguous. Germline-derived CDR1 and CDR2 are LGHDT and YNNKEL (reference sequence). V was shortened by 2 bases and J by 2 bases, with 12 bases between the two germline ends. The CDR3 runs to 15 residues. CDR3 loop: CASSQLRREQETQYF. CDR3 in DNA: TGTGCCAGCAGCCAACTCAGAAGGGAACAAGAGACCCAGTACTTC.

This chain joins TRBV20-1 and TRBJ2-1; no firm D call. V was pared by 3 bases and J by 2 bases, with 11 bases between. Germline-derived CDR1 and CDR2 are DFQATT and SNEGSKA (reference sequence). The CDR3 covers 14 residues. CDR3 DNA: TGCAGTGCTAGGGGCGGCGCGGCCTACAATGAGCAGTTCTTC. It encodes CSARGGAAYNEQFF.

A remark on this clonotype: Being one base from a much bigger clone, this may be a read error. The chain is built from TRBV20-1 and TRBJ2-7, with D possibly matching TRBD2 (5 bases). The CDR3 consists of 13 residues. Germline CDR1 is DFQATT and CDR2 is SNEGSKA (reference sequence). The CDR3 coding sequence is TGCGGTGCTAGAGGGCAGTACGAGTACGAGCAGTACTTC. Its protein product is CGARGQYEYEQYF.

This clonotype was counted at least ten times. The chain is built from TRBV12-3 or TRBV12-4 and TRBJ2-1; D gene ambiguous. This CDR3 spans 11 amino acids. V dropped 3 bases and J dropped 5 bases, with 2 bases sitting between them. CDR3 loop: CASSFNNEQFF. The CDR3 coding sequence is TGTGCCAGCAGTTTCAACAATGAGCAGTTCTTC.